Listed here are 6 T cell receptor beta chains from one sample, sequenced in a study of blood T cell repertoires in COVID-19. Profiled with immunoSEQ multiplex PCR; TCRdb holds only in-frame clones, not every one. The table includes approximately 96,000 clones, about 90% detected once. Input material: peripheral blood. The origin of the receptors is a human donor with COVID-19, enrolled during active disease. The donor label of this sample is uncertain.

The chain couples TRBV12-5 to TRBJ1-5; D remains unclear. Germline CDR1 LGHNT, CDR2 FRNRAP. Between the trimmed V and J ends, which lost 7 bases and 4 bases, there was a span of 14 bases. The CDR3 consists of 14 residues. The CDR3 DNA is TGTGCTAGTGCCTGGGAGAGTACTAATCAGCCCCAGCATTTT. Its protein is CASAWESTNQPQHF.

The chain carries TRBV7-2 and TRBJ1-5; TRBD1 is a possible D gene (6 bases). Germline CDR1 is SGHTA and CDR2 is FQGNSA. V lost 5 bases to trimming and J lost 2 bases, with 19 bases between them. The CDR3 runs 17 residues. CDR3 coding DNA: TGTGCCAGCAGCCCAGAAGGGGGTAGATCTGGCAATCAGCCCCAGCATTTT. Translation gives CASSPEGGRSGNQPQHF.

This sequence joins TRBV6-4 and TRBJ1-2; D unclear. This CDR3 spans 13 amino acids. The V end lost 10 bases, the J end lost 5 bases, and 17 bases lay between the germline ends. Germline lookup yields CDR1 MRHNA and CDR2 SNTAGT. Here the CDR3 reads CATRRGEEYGYTF. The CDR3 coding sequence is TGTGCCACAAGACGGGGTGAGGAATATGGCTACACCTTC.

This chain links TRBV11-1 with TRBJ1-1; D gene uncertain. This CDR3 is 14 amino acids long. The germline gives CDR1 SGHAT, CDR2 FQDESV (reference sequence). Trimming pared 0 bases from V and 2 bases from J, leaving 7 bases between. CDR3 nucleotides: TGTGCCAGCAGCTTAGCCGTCCTCAACACTGAAGCTTTCTTT. Its translation is CASSLAVLNTEAFF.

This chain links TRBV12-2 with TRBJ1-1; no check of the table's D call, TRBD1, against the DNA was made. TRBV12-2 is assigned pseudogene status. The CDR3 sequence is 17 residues long. DNA of the CDR3: TGTGCAAGTCGTCATTGTCCCGGACAGGTGATGAACACTGAAGCTTTCTTT. Translated: CASRHCPGQVMNTEAFF.

The chain joins TRBV6-6 to TRBJ2-6; 11 nucleotides match TRBD1. The junction had 7 bases not matched to a gene; V was cut back by 5 bases and J by 1 base. Germline-derived CDR1 and CDR2 are MNHNY and SVGAGI (reference sequence). This CDR3 is 18 amino acids long. The CDR3 sequence is CASSRRTGGRSGANVLTF. The CDR3 nucleotides read TGTGCCAGCAGTCGTCGGACAGGGGGCAGGTCTGGGGCCAACGTCCTGACTTTC.